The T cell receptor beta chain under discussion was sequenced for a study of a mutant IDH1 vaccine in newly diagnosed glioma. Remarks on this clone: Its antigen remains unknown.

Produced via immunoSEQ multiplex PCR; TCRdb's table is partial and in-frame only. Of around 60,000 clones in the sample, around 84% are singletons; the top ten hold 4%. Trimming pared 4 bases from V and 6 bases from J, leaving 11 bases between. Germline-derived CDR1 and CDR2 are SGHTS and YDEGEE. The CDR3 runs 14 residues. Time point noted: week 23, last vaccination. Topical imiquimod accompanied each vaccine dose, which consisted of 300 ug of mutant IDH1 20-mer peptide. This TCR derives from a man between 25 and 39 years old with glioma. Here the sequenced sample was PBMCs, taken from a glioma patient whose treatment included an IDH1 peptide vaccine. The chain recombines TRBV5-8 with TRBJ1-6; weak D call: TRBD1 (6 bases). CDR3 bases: TGTGCCAGCAGCGATGGACAGATTAATTCACCCCTCCACTTT. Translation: CASSDGQINSPLHF.